Listed below are T cell receptor beta chains from one sample, sequenced in a study of blood T cells in healthy people across ages. TCRdb analysed the 5' RACE reads with MiXCR anew, one entry per CDR3 protein. The sample lists around 1.7 million distinct CDR3 sequences, over 25% occurring once. Sequenced input: blood. All receptors come from a woman aged 25 to 45 in good health. Each CDR3 is given without its conserved first and last residue.

J | V | CDR3
TRBJ2-7 | TRBV14 | ASSQDAGRDPYEQY
TRBJ2-1 | TRBV5-5 | ASSPLANEQF
TRBJ1-1 | TRBV29-1 | SVETSMNTEAF
TRBJ2-1 | TRBV10-2 | ASSPILYNEQF
TRBJ2-7 | TRBV20-1 | SANSADSSYEQY
TRBJ2-6 | TRBV3-1 | ASSQIAGGSSGANVLT
TRBJ1-2 | TRBV5-1 | ASSLDVSSYDYT
TRBJ2-1 | TRBV4-3 | ASSQDTSGRAYEQF
TRBJ2-3 | TRBV4-1 | ASSPSRASTADTQY
TRBJ1-4 | TRBV5-1 | ASSLEMQGSNEKLF
TRBJ2-3 | TRBV6-6 | ASRGSGLDTDTQY
NA | TRBV20-1 | SAKRGTRCEQY
TRBJ2-1 | TRBV7-9 | ASSLVDRGRDEQF
TRBJ2-1 | TRBV5-1 | ASSLTSGGSSYNEQF
TRBJ2-5 | TRBV7-9 | DSSRWTGEGETQY
TRBJ1-2 | TRBV5-6 | ASSLPGNLYGYT
TRBJ2-5 | TRBV6-6 | ASSYLARQTQY
TRBJ2-1 | TRBV5-5 | ASSQEAVYNEQF
TRBJ2-7 | TRBV20-1 | SAIWPGTSNIRY
TRBJ1-2 | TRBV11-1 | ASSLVPGPNYGYT
TRBJ2-5 | TRBV14 | ASSDLQGLGETQY
TRBJ1-2 | TRBV12-3/TRBV12-4 | ASSFGGNGYT
TRBJ2-7 | TRBV6-1 | ASSPYNPGLAAHEQY
TRBJ2-1 | TRBV29-1 | TPVPPRGQEQF
TRBJ2-7 | TRBV5-6 | ASSRDFTYEQY
TRBJ2-2 | TRBV10-1 | ASSEGTGTRTGELF
TRBJ1-2 | TRBV5-5 | ASSPREANYGYT
TRBJ1-1 | TRBV4-3 | ASSQDRGQMNTEAF
TRBJ2-5 | TRBV7-2 | ASSFTGPRETQY
TRBJ2-1 | TRBV6-5 | ASSYTAGTSSRGEQF
TRBJ2-3 | TRBV20-1 | SASGVGSTDTQY
TRBJ2-6 | TRBV6-5 | ASSYSVDTGANVLT
TRBJ2-7 | TRBV20-1 | SARRDAGEQY
TRBJ2-7 | TRBV5-1 | ASRKTSGSYEQY
TRBJ1-2 | TRBV28 | ASSYLGELDYGYT
TRBJ2-3 | TRBV20-1 | SARDARGYTTDTQY
TRBJ1-6 | TRBV3-1 | ASSHRDRNSPLH
TRBJ1-2 | TRBV12-3/TRBV12-4 | ASSSGISSYRGNGYT
TRBJ1-5 | TRBV4-2 | ASSQDKAAGSNQPQH
TRBJ1-2 | TRBV4-1 | ASSQAQGDYGYT
TRBJ1-2 | TRBV5-1 | ASSLEAHNYGYT
TRBJ2-1 | TRBV7-2 | ASSLVSLGAGLDEQF
TRBJ2-4 | TRBV29-1 | SVEKRGAKAKNIQY
TRBJ2-5 | TRBV21-1 | ASSKALGARRGETQY
TRBJ1-1 | TRBV5-5 | ASSLGLPNTEAF
TRBJ1-2 | TRBV6-1 | ASSDLSIHDYGYT
TRBJ1-1 | TRBV30 | AWSVLSAVFRQDLTGTEAF
TRBJ2-1 | TRBV6-2/TRBV6-3 | ASIRGAGNEQF
TRBJ2-6 | TRBV6-6 | ASSSRQGSPSGANVLT
TRBJ1-5 | TRBV14 | ASSQPKRNPQGRTNQPQH
TRBJ2-1 | TRBV4-2 | ASSQVTNEQF
TRBJ1-5 | TRBV19 | ASSIVGGDQPQH
TRBJ1-4 | TRBV5-1 | ASILGPNEKLF
TRBJ1-2 | TRBV6-2/TRBV6-3 | ASRQGGYT
TRBJ1-2 | TRBV5-1 | ASSPPGDGYGYT
TRBJ1-1 | TRBV12-3/TRBV12-4 | ASTPWAGDTEAF
TRBJ2-1 | TRBV5-1 | ASSTGFLSEQF
TRBJ1-4 | TRBV2 | ASRQDYNEKLF
TRBJ2-7 | TRBV27 | ASSLLQGNEQY
TRBJ2-1 | TRBV5-1 | ASSLGEYKEQF